A single sample is the source of the 6 T cell receptor beta chains below, sequenced in a study of early T cells in non-severe SARS-CoV-2 infection. TCRdb processed the 5' RACE reads anew with MiXCR; each CDR3 protein has one entry. The sample has some 46,000 distinct CDR3 sequences, around 6% seen once. Sequencing used whole blood. These receptor sequences come from an adult who was a healthcare worker with PCR-confirmed SARS-CoV-2 infection or an uninfected control (not recorded which).

This clonotype was seen repeatedly, ten times or more. The chain recombines TRBV4-3 with TRBJ2-3, with 15 bases aligning to TRBD2. The J segment lost 1 base and the V segment lost 3 bases, leaving 2 bases of the junction unmatched. The CDR3 runs 17 residues. Germline V gene data show CDR1 as LGHNA and CDR2 as YSLEER. Here the CDR3 reads CASSHRTSGGGTDTQYF. The CDR3 DNA reads TGCGCCAGCAGCCACAGGACTAGCGGGGGGGGCACAGATACGCAGTATTTT.

This clonotype was seen repeatedly, ten times or more. The chain employs TRBV6-1 and TRBJ2-7, with unresolved D. The V end lost 7 bases, the J end lost 2 bases, and 15 bases lay between the germline ends. This CDR3 region has 14 residues. From germline, CDR1 is MNHNS and CDR2 SASEGT. DNA of the CDR3: TGTGCCAGCACCACCGGAACAGCAGCCTACGAGCAGTACTTC. Protein product: CASTTGTAAYEQYF.

This clonotype was observed at least ten times. This chain uses TRBV28 with TRBJ1-2; a possible D gene is TRBD1 (5 bases). Germline assignment: CDR1 MDHEN and CDR2 SYDVKM. Trimming took off 5 bases at V and 4 bases at J, with 14 bases between the two ends. The CDR3 extends over 14 amino acids. DNA of the CDR3: TGTGCCAGCAGTCTCACCGGGCAGGGCTATGGCTACACCTTC. Amino acids: CASSLTGQGYGYTF.

The rearrangement joins TRBV2 to TRBJ2-4, with D possibly being TRBD2 (6 bases). There are 16 residues in the CDR3. The germline CDR1 and CDR2 sequences are SNHLY and FYNNEI. V shed 5 bases and J shed 0 bases, with 14 bases lying between them. The CDR3 bases are TGTGCCAGCAGTTTGGAATTGGGACTAGCCAAAAACATTCAGTACTTC. It is translated as CASSLELGLAKNIQYF.

V is TRBV15 and J is TRBJ1-6; tentative D call: TRBD1 (5 bases). The CDR3 covers 12 residues. The germline V and J ends were trimmed by 3 bases and 13 bases, with 10 bases remaining between them. Germline-derived CDR1 and CDR2 are LNHNV and YYDKDF (reference sequence). CDR3 nucleotide sequence: TGTGCCACCAGCAGCGACAGTGAGCCCCTCCACTTT. This translates into CATSSDSEPLHF.

This clonotype was counted at least ten times. The chain couples TRBV4-1 to TRBJ1-1; 7 bases fit TRBD1. From germline, CDR1 is MGHRA and CDR2 YSYEKL. The CDR3 length is 14 residues. V lost 2 bases and J lost 4; bases outside the gene matches: 4. The CDR3 region has the DNA TGCGCCAGCAGCCAAACACAGGGGTCCACTGAAGCTTTCTTT. Protein sequence: CASSQTQGSTEAFF.